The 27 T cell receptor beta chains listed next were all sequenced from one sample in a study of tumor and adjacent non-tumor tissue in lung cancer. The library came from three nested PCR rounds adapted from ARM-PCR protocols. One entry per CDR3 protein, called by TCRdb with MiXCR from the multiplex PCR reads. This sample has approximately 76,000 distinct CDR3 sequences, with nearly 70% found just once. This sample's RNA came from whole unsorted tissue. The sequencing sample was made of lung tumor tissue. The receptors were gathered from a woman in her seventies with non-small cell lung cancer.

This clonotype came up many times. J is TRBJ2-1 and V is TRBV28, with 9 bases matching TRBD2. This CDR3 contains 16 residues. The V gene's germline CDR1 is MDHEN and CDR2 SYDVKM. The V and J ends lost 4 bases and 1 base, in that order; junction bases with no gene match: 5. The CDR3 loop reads CASSYQAGGSYNEQFF. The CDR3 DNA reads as TGTGCCAGCAGTTACCAAGCGGGAGGTTCCTACAATGAGCAGTTCTTC.

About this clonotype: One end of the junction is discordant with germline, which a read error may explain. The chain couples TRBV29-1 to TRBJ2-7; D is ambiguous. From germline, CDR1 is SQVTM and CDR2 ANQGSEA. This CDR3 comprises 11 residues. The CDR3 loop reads CGAVDRSEQYF. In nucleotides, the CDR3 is TGCGGCGCCGTGGACCGCTCCGAGCAATACTTC.

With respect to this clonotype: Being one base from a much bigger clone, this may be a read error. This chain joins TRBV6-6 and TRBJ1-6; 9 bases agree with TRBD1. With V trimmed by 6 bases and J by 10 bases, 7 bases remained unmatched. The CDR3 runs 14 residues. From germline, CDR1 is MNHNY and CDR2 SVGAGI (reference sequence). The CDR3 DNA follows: TGTGCCAGCAGATCACAGGGGGCAGGGTCACCCCTCCACTTT. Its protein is CASRSQGAGSPLHF.

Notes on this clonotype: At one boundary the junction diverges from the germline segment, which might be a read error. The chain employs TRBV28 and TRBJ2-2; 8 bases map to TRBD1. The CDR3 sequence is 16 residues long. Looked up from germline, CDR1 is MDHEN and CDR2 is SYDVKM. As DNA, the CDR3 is TGTGCCAACAGTCCCTCCGGACAGGGAGCTTACGGGGAGCTGTTTTTT. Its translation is CANSPSGQGAYGELFF.

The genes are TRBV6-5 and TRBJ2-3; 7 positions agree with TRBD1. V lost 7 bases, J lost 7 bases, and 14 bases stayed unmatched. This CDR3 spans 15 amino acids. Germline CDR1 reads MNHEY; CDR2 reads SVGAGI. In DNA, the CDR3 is TGTGCCAGCACACCGACCTGGACAGGTTTAAATACGCAGTATTTT. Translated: CASTPTWTGLNTQYF.

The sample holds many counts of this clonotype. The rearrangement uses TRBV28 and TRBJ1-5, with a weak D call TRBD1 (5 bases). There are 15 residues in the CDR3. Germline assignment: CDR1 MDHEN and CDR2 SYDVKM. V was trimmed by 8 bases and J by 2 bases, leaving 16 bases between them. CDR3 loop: CASGLGGDGNQPQHF. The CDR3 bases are TGTGCCAGCGGGCTCGGGGGTGACGGCAATCAGCCCCAGCATTTT.

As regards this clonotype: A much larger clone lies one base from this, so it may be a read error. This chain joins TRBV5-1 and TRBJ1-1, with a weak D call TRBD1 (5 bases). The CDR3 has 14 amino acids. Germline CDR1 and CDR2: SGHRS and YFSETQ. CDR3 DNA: TGCGCCAGCAGCGATATAACAGGACCGCCTGAAACTTTCTTT. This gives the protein CASSDITGPPETFF.

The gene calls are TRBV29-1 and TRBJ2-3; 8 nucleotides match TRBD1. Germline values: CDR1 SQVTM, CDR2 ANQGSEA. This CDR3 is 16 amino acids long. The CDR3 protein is CIIEDTGTGTPNTQYF. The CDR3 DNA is TGCATCATTGAAGACACCGGGACAGGCACCCCAAACACGCAGTATTTT.

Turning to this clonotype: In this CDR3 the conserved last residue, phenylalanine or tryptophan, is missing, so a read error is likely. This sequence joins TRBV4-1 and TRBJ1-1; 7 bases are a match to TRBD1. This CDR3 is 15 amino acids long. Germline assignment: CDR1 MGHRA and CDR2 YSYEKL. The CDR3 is CASSQGQGMNSEAFL. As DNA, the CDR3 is TGCGCCAGCAGCCAAGGACAGGGAATGAACAGTGAAGCTTTCTTA.

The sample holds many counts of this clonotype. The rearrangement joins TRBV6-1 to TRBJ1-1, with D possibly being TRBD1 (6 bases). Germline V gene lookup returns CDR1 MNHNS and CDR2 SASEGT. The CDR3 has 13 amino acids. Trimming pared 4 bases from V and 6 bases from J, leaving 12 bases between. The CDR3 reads CASSATGWPEAFF. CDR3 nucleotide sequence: TGTGCCAGCAGTGCAACAGGGTGGCCTGAAGCTTTCTTT.

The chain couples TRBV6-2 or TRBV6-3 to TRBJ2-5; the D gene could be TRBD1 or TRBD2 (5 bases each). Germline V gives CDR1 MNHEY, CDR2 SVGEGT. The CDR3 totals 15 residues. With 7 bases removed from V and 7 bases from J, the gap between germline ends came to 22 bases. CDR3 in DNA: TGTGCCAGCACTTCCTCGACAGAGGGCGCAGGGACCCAGTACTTC. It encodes CASTSSTEGAGTQYF.

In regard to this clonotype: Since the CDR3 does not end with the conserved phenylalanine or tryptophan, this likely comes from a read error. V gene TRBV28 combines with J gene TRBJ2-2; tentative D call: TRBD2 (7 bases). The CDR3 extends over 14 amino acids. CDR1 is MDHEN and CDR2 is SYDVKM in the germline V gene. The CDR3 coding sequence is TGTGCCAGCACACAGGGAGGGAACACCGGTGAGCTGTTTGTT. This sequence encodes CASTQGGNTGELFV.

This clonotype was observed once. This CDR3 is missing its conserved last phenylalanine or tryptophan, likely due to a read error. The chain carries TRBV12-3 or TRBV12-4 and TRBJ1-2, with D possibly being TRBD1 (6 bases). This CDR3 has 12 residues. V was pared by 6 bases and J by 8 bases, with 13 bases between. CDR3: CASSPGQGGYTL. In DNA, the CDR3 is TGTGCCAGCAGCCCGGGCCAGGGGGGCTACACCTTG.

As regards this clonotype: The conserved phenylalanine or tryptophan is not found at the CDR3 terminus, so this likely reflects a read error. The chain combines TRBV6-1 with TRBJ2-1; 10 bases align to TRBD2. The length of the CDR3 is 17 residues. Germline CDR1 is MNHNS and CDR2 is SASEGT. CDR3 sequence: CASSEDGWTSGYNGQFI. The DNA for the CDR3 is TGTGCCAGCAGTGAAGATGGTTGGACTAGCGGTTACAATGGGCAGTTCATC.

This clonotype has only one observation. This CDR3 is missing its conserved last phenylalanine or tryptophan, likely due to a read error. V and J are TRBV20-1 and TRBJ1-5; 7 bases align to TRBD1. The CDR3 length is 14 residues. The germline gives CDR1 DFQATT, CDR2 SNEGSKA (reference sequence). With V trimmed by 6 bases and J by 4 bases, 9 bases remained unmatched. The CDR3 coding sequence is TGCAGTGCCCACCGGGACAGCACTAATCAGCCCCAGCATTAT. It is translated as CSAHRDSTNQPQHY.

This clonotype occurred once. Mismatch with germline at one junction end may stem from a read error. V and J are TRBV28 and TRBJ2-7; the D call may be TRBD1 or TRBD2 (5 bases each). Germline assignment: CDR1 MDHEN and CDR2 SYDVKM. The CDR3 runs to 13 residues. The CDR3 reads CASSEGPAYEQYF. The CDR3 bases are TGTGCCAGCAGCGAGGGACCAGCCTACGAGCAGTATTTC.

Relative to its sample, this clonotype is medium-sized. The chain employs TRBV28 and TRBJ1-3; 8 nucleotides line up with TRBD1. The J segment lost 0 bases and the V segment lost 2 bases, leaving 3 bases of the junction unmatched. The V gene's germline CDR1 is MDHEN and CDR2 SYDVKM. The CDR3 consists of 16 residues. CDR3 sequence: CASSLGQGRSGNTIYF. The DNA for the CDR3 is TGTGCCAGCAGTTTAGGACAGGGACGCTCTGGAAACACCATATATTTT.

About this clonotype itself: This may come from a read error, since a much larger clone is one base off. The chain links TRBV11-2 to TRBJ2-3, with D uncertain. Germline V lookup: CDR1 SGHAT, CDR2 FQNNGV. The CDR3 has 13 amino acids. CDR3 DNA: TGTCTCAGCAGCCTCTTAAGGACAGATACGCAGTATTTT. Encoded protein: CLSSLLRTDTQYF.

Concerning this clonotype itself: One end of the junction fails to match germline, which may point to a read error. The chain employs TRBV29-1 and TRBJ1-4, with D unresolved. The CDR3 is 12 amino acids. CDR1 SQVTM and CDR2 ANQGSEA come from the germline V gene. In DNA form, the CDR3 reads TGTAACGTTGACGGAGAAGGTGAAAAACTGTTTTTT. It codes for CNVDGEGEKLFF.

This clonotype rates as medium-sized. The CDR3 DNA sequence: TGTGCCAGCGGGCAGGGGGCCGAGCAGTACTTC. Translation gives CASGQGAEQYF. The chain links TRBV6-2 or TRBV6-3 to TRBJ2-7, with 8 nucleotides matching TRBD1. Germline trimming cut 8 bases from V and 6 bases from J; bases unmatched to any gene: 3. Germline CDR1 is MNHEY and CDR2 is SVGEGT. The CDR3 spans 11 residues.

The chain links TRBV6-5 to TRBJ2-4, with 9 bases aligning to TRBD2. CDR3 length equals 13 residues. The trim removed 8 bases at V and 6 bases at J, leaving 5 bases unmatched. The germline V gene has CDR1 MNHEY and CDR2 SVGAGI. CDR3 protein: CASAGTSINIQYF. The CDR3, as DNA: TGTGCCAGCGCCGGGACTAGCATAAACATTCAGTACTTC.

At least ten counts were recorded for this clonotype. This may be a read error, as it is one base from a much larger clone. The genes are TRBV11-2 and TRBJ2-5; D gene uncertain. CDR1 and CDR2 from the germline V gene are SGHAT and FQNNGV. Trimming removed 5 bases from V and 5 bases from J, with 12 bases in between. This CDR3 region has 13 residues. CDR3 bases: TGTGCCAGCAGCCGTACCCTTGCGGAGACCCAGTACTTC. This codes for CASSRTLAETQYF.

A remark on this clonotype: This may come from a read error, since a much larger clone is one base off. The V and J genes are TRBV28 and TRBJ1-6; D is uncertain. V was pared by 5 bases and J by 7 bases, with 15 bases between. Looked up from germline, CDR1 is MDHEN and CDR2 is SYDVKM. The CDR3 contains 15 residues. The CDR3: CASSPATAGNSPLHF. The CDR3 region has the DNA TGTGCCAGCAGTCCAGCGACGGCGGGGAATTCACCCCTCCACTTT. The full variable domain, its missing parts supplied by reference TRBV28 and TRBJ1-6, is DVKVTQSSRYLVKRTGEKVFLECVQDMDHENMFWYRQDPGLGLRLIYFSYDVKMKEKGDIPEGYSVSREKKERFSLILESASTNQTSMYLCASSPATAGNSPLHFGNGTRLTVT.

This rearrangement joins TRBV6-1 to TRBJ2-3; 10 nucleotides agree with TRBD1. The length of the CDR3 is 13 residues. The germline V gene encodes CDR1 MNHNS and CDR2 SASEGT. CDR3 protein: CDLGQGLTDTQYF. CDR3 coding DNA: TGTGACCTGGGACAGGGGCTGACAGATACGCAGTATTTT.

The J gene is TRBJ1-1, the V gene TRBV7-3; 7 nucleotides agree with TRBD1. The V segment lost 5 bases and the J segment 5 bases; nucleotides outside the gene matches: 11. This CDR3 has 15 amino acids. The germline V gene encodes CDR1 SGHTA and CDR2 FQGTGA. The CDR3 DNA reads TGTGCCAGCAGCGTACGACAGGGTGGGTTGACTGAAGCTTTCTTT. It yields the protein CASSVRQGGLTEAFF.

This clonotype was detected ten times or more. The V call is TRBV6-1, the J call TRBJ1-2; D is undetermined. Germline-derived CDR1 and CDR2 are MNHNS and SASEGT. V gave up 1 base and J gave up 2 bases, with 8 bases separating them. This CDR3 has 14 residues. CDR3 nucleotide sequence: TGTGCCAGCAGTGAAGGGACGGAAAACTATGGCTACACCTTC. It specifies CASSEGTENYGYTF.

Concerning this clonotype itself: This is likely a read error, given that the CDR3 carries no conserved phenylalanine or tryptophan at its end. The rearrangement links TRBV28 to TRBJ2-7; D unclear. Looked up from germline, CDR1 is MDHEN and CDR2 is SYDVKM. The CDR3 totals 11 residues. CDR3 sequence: CASCFIYEQYL. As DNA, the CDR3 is TGTGCCAGCTGTTTTATTTACGAGCAGTACCTC.